This is a list of T cell receptor beta chains from one sample in a study of T-cell memory formation after mild COVID-19. TCRdb used MiXCR to reprocess the 5' RACE reads, holding one entry per CDR3 protein. The sample carries about 44,000 distinct CDR3 sequences, less than 7.5% recorded once. Material for sequencing was PBMCs or a T cell subset sorted from them (not recorded which). These TCRs come from a man younger than 35 who had mild COVID-19 (a few samples of this study predate the infection). Cell type and time point are not known. The CDR3 runs from the conserved cysteine through the conserved F or W. A D gene is named only where the DNA matches it firmly. Clone size is not always given. Where it is, it says once, few, many or a class for expanded clones.

>TRBD1|TRBV28|NA|TRBJ1-1
CASSPGAGQGKSPEAFF
TGTGCCAGCAGTCCAGGGGCGGGACAGGGAAAAAGTCCTGAAGCTTTCTTT
>NA|TRBV20-1|many|TRBJ2-5
CSARVVAEETQYF
TGCAGTGCTAGGGTGGTTGCTGAAGAGACCCAGTACTTC
>NA|TRBV5-1|few|TRBJ2-3
CASSSVGGTDTQYF
TGCGCCAGCAGCTCGGTTGGGGGCACAGATACGCAGTATTTT
>NA|TRBV28|few|TRBJ2-7
CASSLDGLYEQYF
TGTGCCAGCAGTTTGGACGGTCTCTACGAGCAGTACTTC
>NA|TRBV5-1|few|TRBJ1-1
CASSHYGENTEAFF
TGCGCCAGCAGCCATTACGGGGAGAACACTGAAGCTTTCTTT
>NA|TRBV29-1|many|TRBJ2-3
CSVRSKADTQYF
TGCAGCGTTCGTTCGAAGGCAGATACGCAGTATTTT
>NA|TRBV9|few|TRBJ1-1
CASSVQWGSEAFF
TGTGCCAGCAGCGTCCAATGGGGGTCTGAAGCTTTCTTT
>NA|TRBV5-1|many|TRBJ2-5
CASSPGRVQETQYF
TGCGCCAGCAGCCCCGGCAGAGTTCAAGAGACCCAGTACTTC
>NA|TRBV29-1|medium-sized|TRBJ2-3
CSVSRGRGTDTQYF
TGCAGCGTTTCAAGGGGGAGGGGCACAGATACGCAGTATTTT
>NA|TRBV20-1|NA|TRBJ1-2
CSARDGHDYGYTF
TGCAGTGCTAGAGATGGCCATGACTATGGCTACACCTTC
>TRBD1|TRBV12-3/TRBV12-4|few|TRBJ1-4
CASSLGPGQGREKLFF
TGTGCCAGCAGTTTGGGACCGGGACAGGGACGGGAAAAACTGTTTTTT
>NA|TRBV7-2|NA|TRBJ1-6
CASSPTRGDSPLHF
TGTGCCAGCAGCCCCACCCGGGGGGACTCACCCCTCCACTTT
>TRBD2|TRBV29-1|NA|TRBJ2-1
CSVEASSGSSYNEQFF
TGCAGCGTTGAAGCTTCTAGCGGGAGCTCCTACAATGAGCAGTTCTTC
>NA|TRBV4-3|NA|TRBJ2-3
CASSLDSQADTQYF
TGCGCCAGCAGCCTAGACAGCCAAGCAGATACGCAGTATTTT
>NA|TRBV6-5|NA|TRBJ2-1
CASSYAREAYNEQFF
TGTGCCAGCAGTTACGCCAGGGAGGCCTACAATGAGCAGTTCTTC
>NA|TRBV7-2|many|TRBJ2-3
CASSLLAGTDTQYF
TGTGCCAGCAGCTTACTAGCCGGAACAGATACGCAGTATTTT
>TRBD1|TRBV6-1|few|TRBJ1-2
CASHSGTGGIGYTF
TGTGCCAGCCACTCCGGGACAGGGGGGATTGGCTACACCTTC
>NA|TRBV18|NA|TRBJ1-5
CASSPGGGNQPQHF
TGTGCCAGCTCACCAGGAGGCGGCAATCAGCCCCAGCATTTT
>NA|TRBV7-3|NA|TRBJ1-2
CASSLGKGYGYTF
TGTGCCAGCAGCCTGGGAAAGGGATATGGCTACACCTTC
>TRBD1|TRBV7-2|many|TRBJ2-7
CASSWTGSSYEQYF
TGTGCCAGCAGCTGGACAGGGAGCTCCTACGAGCAGTACTTC
>NA|TRBV7-2|few|TRBJ1-1
CASSDQRNTEAFF
TGTGCCAGCAGCGATCAGAGGAACACTGAAGCTTTCTTT
>TRBD1|TRBV12-3/TRBV12-4|NA|TRBJ2-2
CASSPQGAVGELFF
TGTGCCAGCAGTCCACAGGGGGCCGTCGGGGAGCTGTTTTTT
>TRBD1|TRBV15|few|TRBJ2-2
CATSRGTGSTGELFF
TGTGCCACCAGCAGAGGGACAGGGTCAACCGGGGAGCTGTTTTTT
>NA|TRBV7-2|NA|TRBJ1-5
CASSANRGEQPQHF
TGTGCCAGCAGCGCCAATAGGGGAGAGCAGCCCCAGCATTTT
>TRBD1|TRBV5-1|NA|TRBJ1-1
CASSQPPGQGATEAFF
TGCGCCAGCAGCCAACCCCCGGGACAGGGAGCCACTGAAGCTTTCTTT
>NA|TRBV29-1|few|TRBJ1-1
CSVEIRLGNTEAFF
TGCAGCGTTGAAATCCGGCTGGGGAACACTGAAGCTTTCTTT
>TRBD2|TRBV5-1|few|TRBJ2-5
CASSPGLAGGETQYF
TGCGCCAGCAGCCCGGGACTAGCGGGGGGAGAGACCCAGTACTTC
>NA|TRBV4-3|many|TRBJ2-2
CASSQEIGGELFF
TGCGCCAGCAGCCAAGAAATCGGTGGGGAGCTGTTTTTT
>NA|TRBV29-1|few|TRBJ1-5
CSVAANSNQPQHF
TGCAGCGTTGCCGCCAATAGCAATCAGCCCCAGCATTTT
>NA|TRBV6-6|many|TRBJ2-3
CASSPTTDTQYF
TGTGCCAGCAGTCCGACCACAGATACGCAGTATTTT
>TRBD1|TRBV6-1|NA|TRBJ1-1
CASGTGLWNTEAFF
TGTGCCAGCGGGACAGGACTTTGGAACACTGAAGCTTTCTTT
>TRBD1|TRBV20-1|many|TRBJ1-4
CSARDPGPGGSEKLFF
TGCAGTGCTAGAGATCCCGGGCCAGGGGGAAGTGAAAAACTGTTTTTT
>NA|TRBV9|NA|TRBJ1-4
CASSVGEGRTEKLFF
TGTGCCAGCAGCGTAGGTGAGGGGAGGACTGAAAAACTGTTTTTT
>TRBD2|TRBV4-3|few|TRBJ2-7
CASSQEGLAGGSYEQYF
TGCGCCAGCAGCCAAGAAGGACTAGCGGGGGGTTCCTACGAGCAGTACTTC
>NA|TRBV20-1|few|TRBJ1-1
CSARGRRNTEAFF
TGCAGTGCTAGGGGTCGGCGGAACACTGAAGCTTTCTTT
>NA|TRBV5-1|few|TRBJ2-7
CASGPTDREQYF
TGCGCCAGCGGTCCGACAGACCGCGAGCAGTACTTC
>NA|TRBV9|few|TRBJ2-5
CASSVVSTGQETQYF
TGTGCCAGCAGCGTAGTCTCGACAGGCCAAGAGACCCAGTACTTC
>NA|TRBV24-1|few|TRBJ2-1
CATSDLHGVRDEQFF
TGTGCCACCAGTGATTTGCACGGGGTTAGGGATGAGCAGTTCTTC
>NA|TRBV7-2|NA|TRBJ2-7
CASSPMGHLYYEQYF
TGTGCCAGCAGCCCCATGGGGCACCTATACTACGAGCAGTACTTC
>TRBD1|TRBV11-2|NA|TRBJ1-2
CASSSGQGNYGYTF
TGTGCCAGCAGCTCAGGACAGGGAAACTATGGCTACACCTTC
>NA|TRBV6-2/TRBV6-3|many|TRBJ2-2
CASSYPNTGELFF
TGTGCCAGCAGTTACCCAAACACCGGGGAGCTGTTTTTT
>NA|TRBV6-1|NA|TRBJ2-2
CASRGRDSALEELFF
TGTGCCAGCAGAGGCAGGGACTCAGCGTTGGAGGAGCTGTTTTTT